This record looks at one TCR beta chain sequence and its context. Its antigen is still unknown. No base qualities exist here, and no much larger clone lies one base off it. V was cut back by 4 bases and J by 4 bases, leaving a gap of 13 bases between them. Via the germline V gene, CDR1 is WSHSY and CDR2 SAAADI. The CDR3 contains 14 residues, cysteine and phenylalanine counted. The sequence is cut down to CDR3 DNA, 42 bases in frame from base 1. The sample is drawn from a study of shared clonotypes between healthy human individuals (dated by TCRdb to the early 2020s). Turning to the overall study: A few men and a couple of women, aged 18 to 49 years, made up the cohort. To estimate repertoire size and how much clonotype sharing occurs between individuals, the study deeply sequenced the blood TCR repertoires of 4 to 6 healthy adults. To increase sequencing depth and limit assay-specific biases, TCR repertoire library preparation and sequencing were carried out by different laboratories using diverse techniques. Per donor, three plates each were used for CD4 naive and CD4 memory, two for CD8 naive, and one for CD8 memory. Each donor's leukapheresis produced roughly between about 0.8 and 8.9 billion PBMCs. The paper as a whole reports these results and caveats: Higher generation probabilities were observed for clonotypes shared by all four sorted-subset donors than for non-shared clonotypes. Estimated clonotype richness was generally larger for naive than for memory subsets. Sampling was restricted to blood, and TCR repertoires in tissue are likely to differ from TCR repertoires in blood. Pairwise subsampling indicated that sequencing depth was expected to affect the degree of clonotype sharing among donors. Even with the large sequencing depth, rarefaction of the sorted-subset datasets indicated that sequencing was incomplete. Because the study included only a small number of donors, the genetic and exposure-history diversity represented was limited. When a handful of donors were compared, the shared fraction of clonotypes was approximately 5% for naive CD4, roughly 3.4% for naive CD8, 2% to 2.5% for memory CD4, and approximately 0.4% for memory CD8.

Using the deep immunoSEQ assay, multiplex PCR amplified TCR CDR3 regions from genomic DNA. Genomic DNA extracted from each cell subset was distributed evenly over all wells of several immunoSEQ 96-well plates, and each plate served as one replicate. Each replicate PCR for sorted subsets received about 210 ng genomic DNA, equal to tens of thousands of T cell genomes. Purified libraries were quantified with a Qubit 3.0 fluorometer, sized on a Bioanalyzer 2100, and re-quantified with the KAPA Library Quantification kit. A separate single-read 150-cycle Illumina NextSeq 550 flow cell was used to sequence each immunoSEQ 96-well plate. Concerning the study's data processing: The immunoSEQ output contained only junctional sequences without quality scores, so filtering could not match that applied to full-length reads. Sequences were annotated with PyIR, a Python wrapper for IgBLAST v1.9, and V/J genes and CDR3 were assigned using IMGT germline references. Reads were removed for weak V/J assignments (E-value above 1e-6), missing CDR3, stop codons, out-of-frame junctions, or ambiguous translated residues. V3J clonotypes were defined as sequences sharing the same inferred V gene, J gene, and CDR3 amino acid sequence. To compute the percentage overlap between repertoires, the number of shared unique clonotypes was divided by the size of the smaller repertoire. Three approaches were used to assess repertoire richness: RTK rarefaction, the Chao1 estimator, and Recon v2.1 estimates of unobserved clonotypes. Generation probabilities for all TCRbeta clonotypes obtained by the gDNA method from four donors were computed using OLGA. TCRdb holds this immuneACCESS table with in-frame rearrangements only. Some clones are missing; in checked studies, unresolved V genes explain under half, and the rest has no known cause. V and J calls and clone size follow that table, whereas D and trimming were derived from the DNA. Within this sample are hundreds of thousands of clones, with 55% to 85% of them counted one time only. The leading ten clones occupy 1.5% to 2% of the sample.

Healthy HIV-negative adults with no recently reported acute infections or vaccinations were included as donors. Every donor was a Caucasian adult living in Nashville, Tennessee, USA. CD4+ T cells were enriched through magnetic negative selection, after which naive cells were positively selected on CD45RA and the remaining negative fraction served as the memory subset. Blood was collected by leukapheresis, and PBMCs were isolated by Ficoll-Histopaque density gradient centrifugation and then cryopreserved in liquid nitrogen vapor phase. Purity and quantity of every magnetically sorted T cell population were checked by analytical flow cytometry. Each sorted fraction had its genomic DNA isolated and then quantified by UV absorbance on a Nanodrop 2000c.

The rearranged segments are TRBV10-2 and TRBJ1-2; the D segment could be TRBD1, given 5 matching bases. The material sequenced was memory CD4+ T cells sorted from blood. The meaning of the sample's cell subset or site label: CD45RA-negative fraction. This sequence was found in a woman in her 30s in good health. The nucleotide sequence is given as TGCGCCAGCAGTGGACAGTTCAGTATCTATGGCTACACCTTC. Its translation is CASSGQFSIYGYTF.